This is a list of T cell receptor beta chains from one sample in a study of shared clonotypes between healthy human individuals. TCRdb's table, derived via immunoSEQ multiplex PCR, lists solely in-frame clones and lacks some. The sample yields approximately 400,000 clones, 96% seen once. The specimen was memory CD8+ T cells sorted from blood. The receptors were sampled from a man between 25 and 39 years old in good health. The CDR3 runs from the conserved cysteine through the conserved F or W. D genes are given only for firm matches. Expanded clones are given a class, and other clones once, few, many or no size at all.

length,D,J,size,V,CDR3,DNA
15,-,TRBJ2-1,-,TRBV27,CASSLLGVPNNEQFF,TGTGCCAGCAGTTTGTTGGGGGTACCCAACAATGAGCAGTTCTTC
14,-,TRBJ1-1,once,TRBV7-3,CASSSGQQGGEAFF,TGTGCCAGCAGCTCTGGACAGCAGGGAGGTGAAGCTTTCTTT
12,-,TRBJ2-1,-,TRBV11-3,CASSSGYNEQFF,TGTGCCAGCAGCTCCGGATACAATGAGCAGTTCTTC
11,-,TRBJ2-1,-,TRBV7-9,CASSLRNEQFF,TGTGCCAGCAGCCTAAGGAATGAGCAGTTCTTC
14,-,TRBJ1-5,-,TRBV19,CATRRTSTYQPQHF,TGTGCCACCCGACGGACGTCGACTTATCAGCCCCAGCATTTT
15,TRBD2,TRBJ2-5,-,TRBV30,CAWSVLAGGKETQYF,TGTGCCTGGAGTGTACTAGCGGGGGGTAAAGAGACCCAGTACTTC
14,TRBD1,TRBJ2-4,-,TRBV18,CASSPTQGAGIQYF,TGTGCCAGCTCACCAACGCAGGGGGCAGGCATTCAGTACTTC
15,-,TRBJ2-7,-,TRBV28,CASSLLFGAYYEQYF,TGTGCCAGCAGTTTATTGTTCGGGGCTTACTACGAGCAGTACTTC
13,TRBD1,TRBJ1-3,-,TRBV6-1,CASREGAGNTIYF,TGTGCCAGCAGGGAGGGGGCGGGAAACACCATATATTTT
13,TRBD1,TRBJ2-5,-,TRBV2,CASTDRGRETQYF,TGTGCCAGCACCGACAGGGGGCGAGAGACCCAGTACTTC
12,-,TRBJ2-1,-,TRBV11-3,CASSFQLNEQFF,TGTGCCAGCAGCTTCCAGCTCAATGAGCAGTTCTTC
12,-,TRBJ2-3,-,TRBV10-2,CASKPVRSFSYF,TGCGCCAGCAAGCCCGTCAGGAGTTTCAGCTATTTT
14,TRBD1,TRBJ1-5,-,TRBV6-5,CASRPGGAYQPQHF,TGTGCCAGCAGACCAGGGGGCGCATATCAGCCCCAGCATTTT
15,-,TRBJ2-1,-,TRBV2,CASSEGSSAYNEQFF,TGTGCCAGCAGTGAAGGGTCTAGCGCATACAATGAGCAGTTCTTC
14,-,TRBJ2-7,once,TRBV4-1,CASSQDAGANEQYF,TGCGCCAGCAGCCAAGACGCAGGGGCCAACGAGCAGTACTTC
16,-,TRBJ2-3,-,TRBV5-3,CARSLKYKRNTDTQYF,TGTGCCAGAAGCTTGAAGTATAAGCGGAACACAGATACGCAGTATTTT
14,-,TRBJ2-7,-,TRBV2,CASSGYSGGYEQYF,TGTGCCAGCAGTGGGTACTCTGGGGGCTACGAGCAGTACTTC
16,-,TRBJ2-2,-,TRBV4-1,CASSQERQANTGELFF,TGCGCCAGCAGCCAAGAGAGGCAGGCCAACACCGGGGAGCTGTTTTTT
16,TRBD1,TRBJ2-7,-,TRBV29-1,CSVEDPTGGRSYEQYF,TGCAGCGTTGAAGACCCGACAGGGGGCCGCTCCTACGAGCAGTACTTC
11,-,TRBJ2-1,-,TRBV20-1,CSARESNQQFF,TGCAGTGCTAGAGAATCGAATCAGCAGTTCTTC
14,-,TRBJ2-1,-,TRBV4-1,CASSQGYTYNEQFF,TGCGCCAGCAGCCAAGGGTACACCTACAATGAGCAGTTCTTC
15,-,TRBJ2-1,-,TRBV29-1,CSVASLGALTVEQFF,TGCAGCGTTGCAAGCCTAGGGGCCCTAACGGTTGAGCAGTTCTTC
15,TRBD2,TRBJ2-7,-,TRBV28,CASSLSASGKGEQYF,TGTGCCAGCAGTTTATCGGCTAGCGGGAAGGGCGAGCAGTACTTC
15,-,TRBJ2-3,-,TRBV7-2,CASSLFFGLEDTQYF,TGTGCCAGCAGCTTATTTTTTGGGTTAGAAGATACGCAGTATTTT
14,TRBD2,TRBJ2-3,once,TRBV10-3,CATTSGTSTDTQYF,TGTGCCACCACTAGCGGTACTAGCACAGATACGCAGTATTTT
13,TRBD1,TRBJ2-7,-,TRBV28,CASRGTGGYEQYF,TGTGCCAGCAGAGGGACAGGGGGGTACGAGCAGTACTTC
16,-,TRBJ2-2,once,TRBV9,CASSPPQHLNTGELFF,TGTGCCAGCAGCCCCCCCCAGCACCTAAACACCGGGGAGCTGTTTTTT
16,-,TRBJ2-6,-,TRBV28,CASSFLDSSGANVLTF,TGTGCCAGCAGTTTCCTGGACAGCTCTGGGGCCAACGTCCTGACTTTC
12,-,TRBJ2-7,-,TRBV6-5,CAVRRGLGEQYF,TGTGCCGTAAGGCGGGGGCTTGGGGAGCAGTACTTC
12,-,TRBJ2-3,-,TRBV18,CASSQSRDTQYF,TGTGCCAGCTCACAATCCCGAGATACGCAGTATTTT
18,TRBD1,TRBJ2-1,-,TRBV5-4,CASRLEGQGGLGSNEQFF,TGTGCCAGCAGGTTGGAGGGACAGGGGGGATTGGGAAGCAATGAGCAGTTCTTC
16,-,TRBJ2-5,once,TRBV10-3,CAISPVKELDQETQYF,TGTGCCATCAGCCCGGTGAAGGAACTGGACCAAGAGACCCAGTACTTC
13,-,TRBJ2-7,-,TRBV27,CASSGTDPYEQYF,TGTGCCAGCAGCGGGACTGACCCTTACGAGCAGTACTTC
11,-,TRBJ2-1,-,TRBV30,CAWTRGNEQFF,TGTGCCTGGACCAGGGGAAATGAGCAGTTCTTC
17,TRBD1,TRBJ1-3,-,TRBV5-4,CASSSTGGVISGNTIYF,TGTGCCAGCAGCTCGACAGGGGGCGTAATATCTGGAAACACCATATATTTT